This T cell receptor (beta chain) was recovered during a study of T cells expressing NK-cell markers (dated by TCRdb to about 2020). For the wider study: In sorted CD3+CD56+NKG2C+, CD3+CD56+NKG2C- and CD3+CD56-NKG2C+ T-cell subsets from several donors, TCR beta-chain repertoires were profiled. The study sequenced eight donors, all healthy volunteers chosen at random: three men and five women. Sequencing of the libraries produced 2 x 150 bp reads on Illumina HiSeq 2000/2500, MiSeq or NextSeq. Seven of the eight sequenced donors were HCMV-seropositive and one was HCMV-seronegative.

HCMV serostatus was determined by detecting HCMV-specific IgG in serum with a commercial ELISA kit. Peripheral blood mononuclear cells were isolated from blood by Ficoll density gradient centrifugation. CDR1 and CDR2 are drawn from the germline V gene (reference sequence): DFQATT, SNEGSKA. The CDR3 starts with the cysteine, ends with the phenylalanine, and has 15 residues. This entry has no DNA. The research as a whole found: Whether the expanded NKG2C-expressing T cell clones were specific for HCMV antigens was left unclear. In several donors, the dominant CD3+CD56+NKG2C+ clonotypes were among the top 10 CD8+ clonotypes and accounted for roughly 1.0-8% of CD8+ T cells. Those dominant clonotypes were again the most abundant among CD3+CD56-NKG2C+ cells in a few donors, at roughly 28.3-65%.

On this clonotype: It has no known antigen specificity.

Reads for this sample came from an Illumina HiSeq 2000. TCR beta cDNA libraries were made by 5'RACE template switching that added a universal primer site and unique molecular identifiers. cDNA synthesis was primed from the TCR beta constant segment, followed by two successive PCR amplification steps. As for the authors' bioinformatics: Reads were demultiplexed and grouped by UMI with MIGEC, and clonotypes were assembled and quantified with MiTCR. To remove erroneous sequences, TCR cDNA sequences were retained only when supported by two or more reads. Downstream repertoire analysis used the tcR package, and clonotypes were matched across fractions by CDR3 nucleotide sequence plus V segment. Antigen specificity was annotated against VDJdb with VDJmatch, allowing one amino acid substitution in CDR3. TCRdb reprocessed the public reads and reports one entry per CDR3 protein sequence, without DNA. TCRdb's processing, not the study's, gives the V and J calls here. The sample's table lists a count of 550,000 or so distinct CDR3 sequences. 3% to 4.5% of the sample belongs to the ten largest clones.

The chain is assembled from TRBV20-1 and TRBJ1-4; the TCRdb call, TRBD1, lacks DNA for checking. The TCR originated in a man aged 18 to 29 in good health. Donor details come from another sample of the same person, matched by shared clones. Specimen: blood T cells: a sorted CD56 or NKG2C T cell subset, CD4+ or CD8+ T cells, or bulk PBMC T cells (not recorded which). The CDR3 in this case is CSAHRPGTADEKLFF.